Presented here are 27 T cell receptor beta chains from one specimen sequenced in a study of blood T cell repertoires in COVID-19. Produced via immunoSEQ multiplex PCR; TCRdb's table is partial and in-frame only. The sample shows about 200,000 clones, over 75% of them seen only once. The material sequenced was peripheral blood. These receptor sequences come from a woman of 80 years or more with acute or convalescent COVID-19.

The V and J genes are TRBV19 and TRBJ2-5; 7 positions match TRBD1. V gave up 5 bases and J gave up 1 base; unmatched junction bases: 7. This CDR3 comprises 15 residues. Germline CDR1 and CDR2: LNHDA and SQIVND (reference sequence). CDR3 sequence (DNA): TGTGCCAGTAGTCCGGGACAGCTAACCCAAGAGACCCAGTACTTC. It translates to CASSPGQLTQETQYF.

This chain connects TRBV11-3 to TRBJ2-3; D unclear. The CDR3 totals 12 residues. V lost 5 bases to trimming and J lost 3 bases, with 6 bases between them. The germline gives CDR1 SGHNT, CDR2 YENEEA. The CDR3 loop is CASSQQTDTQYF. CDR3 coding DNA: TGTGCCAGCAGCCAACAGACAGATACGCAGTATTTT.

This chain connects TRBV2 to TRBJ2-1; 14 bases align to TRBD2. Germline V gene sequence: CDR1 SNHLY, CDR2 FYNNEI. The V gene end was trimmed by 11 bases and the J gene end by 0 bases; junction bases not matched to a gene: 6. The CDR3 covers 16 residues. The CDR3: CAGGLAGEISYNEQFF. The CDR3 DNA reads TGTGCCGGGGGACTAGCGGGAGAGATCTCCTACAATGAGCAGTTCTTC.

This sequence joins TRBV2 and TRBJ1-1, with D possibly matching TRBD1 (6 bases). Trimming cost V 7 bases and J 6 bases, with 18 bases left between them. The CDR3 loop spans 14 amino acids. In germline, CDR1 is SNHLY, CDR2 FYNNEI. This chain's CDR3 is CASTSTGSIPEAFF. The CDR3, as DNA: TGTGCCAGCACATCTACAGGGTCAATACCTGAAGCTTTCTTT.

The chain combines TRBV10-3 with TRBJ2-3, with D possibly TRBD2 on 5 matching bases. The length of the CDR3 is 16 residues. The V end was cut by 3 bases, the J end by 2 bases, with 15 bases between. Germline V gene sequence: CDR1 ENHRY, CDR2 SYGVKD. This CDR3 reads CAISERDLSSTDTQYF. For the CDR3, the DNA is TGTGCCATCAGTGAACGGGATCTTTCGTCCACAGATACGCAGTATTTT.

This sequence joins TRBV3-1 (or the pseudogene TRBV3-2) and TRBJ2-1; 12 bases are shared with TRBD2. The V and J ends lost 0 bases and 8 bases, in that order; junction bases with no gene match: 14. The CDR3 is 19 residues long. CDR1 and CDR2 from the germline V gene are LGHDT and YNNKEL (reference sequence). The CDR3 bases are TGTGCCAGCAGCCAAGACCGCCGATTGACTAGCGGGAGCAGGGATGAGCAGTTCTTC. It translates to CASSQDRRLTSGSRDEQFF.

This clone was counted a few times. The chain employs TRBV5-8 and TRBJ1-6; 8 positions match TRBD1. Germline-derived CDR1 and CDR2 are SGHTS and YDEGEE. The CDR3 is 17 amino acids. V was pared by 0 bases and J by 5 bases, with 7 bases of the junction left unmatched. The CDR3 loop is CASSLDRGAANNSPLHF. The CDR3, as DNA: TGTGCCAGCAGCTTGGACAGGGGGGCCGCTAATAATTCACCCCTCCACTTT.

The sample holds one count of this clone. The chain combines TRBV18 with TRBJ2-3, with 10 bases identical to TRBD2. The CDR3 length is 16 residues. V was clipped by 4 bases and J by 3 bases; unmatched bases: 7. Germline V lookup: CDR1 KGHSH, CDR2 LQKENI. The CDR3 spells CASSLSGGAGTDTQYF. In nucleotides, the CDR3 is TGTGCCAGCTCACTAAGCGGGGGGGCTGGAACAGATACGCAGTATTTT.

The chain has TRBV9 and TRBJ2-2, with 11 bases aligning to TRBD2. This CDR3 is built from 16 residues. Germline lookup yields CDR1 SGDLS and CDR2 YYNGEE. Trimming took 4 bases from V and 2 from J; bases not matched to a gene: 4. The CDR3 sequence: CASSTRLAGNTGELFF. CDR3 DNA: TGTGCCAGCAGCACCAGACTAGCGGGAAACACCGGGGAGCTGTTTTTT.

In nucleotides, the CDR3 is TGTGCCAGCAGCCGACAGGTTCACTATGGCTACACCTTC. Protein product: CASSRQVHYGYTF. V gene TRBV27 combines with J gene TRBJ1-2; tentatively, D is TRBD1 (6 bases). V was clipped by 6 bases and J by 3 bases, with 11 bases between them. Germline V gene lookup returns CDR1 MNHEY and CDR2 SMNVEV (reference sequence). The CDR3 length is 13 residues.

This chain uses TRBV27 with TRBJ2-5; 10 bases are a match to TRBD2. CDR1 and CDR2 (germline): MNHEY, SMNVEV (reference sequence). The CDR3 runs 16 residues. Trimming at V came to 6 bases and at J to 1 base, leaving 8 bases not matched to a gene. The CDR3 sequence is CASSPGLATFQETQYF. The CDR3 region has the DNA TGTGCCAGCAGCCCGGGACTAGCGACTTTCCAAGAGACCCAGTACTTC.

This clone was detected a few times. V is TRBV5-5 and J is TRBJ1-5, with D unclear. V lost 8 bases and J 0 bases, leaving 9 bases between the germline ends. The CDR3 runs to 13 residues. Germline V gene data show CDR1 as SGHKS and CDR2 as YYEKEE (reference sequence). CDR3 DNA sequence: TGTGCCAGTTCCTTCTTTAGCAATCAGCCCCAGCATTTT. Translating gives CASSFFSNQPQHF.

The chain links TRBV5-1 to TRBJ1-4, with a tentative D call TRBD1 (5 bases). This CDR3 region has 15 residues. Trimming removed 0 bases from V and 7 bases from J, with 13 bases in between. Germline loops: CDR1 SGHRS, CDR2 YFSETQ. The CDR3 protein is CASSLVKDKGEKLFF. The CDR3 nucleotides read TGCGCCAGCAGCTTGGTTAAGGACAAAGGTGAAAAACTGTTTTTT.

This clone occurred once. The CDR3 is CASSPGQGGIETQYF. CDR3 bases: TGTGCCAGCAGCCCCGGACAGGGGGGGATAGAGACCCAGTACTTC. The rearrangement uses TRBV9 and TRBJ2-5; TRBD1 matches at 10 bases. The V segment lost 4 bases and the J segment 4 bases; nucleotides outside the gene matches: 7. CDR1 and CDR2 from the germline V gene are SGDLS and YYNGEE. This CDR3 contains 15 residues. Together with reference TRBV9 and TRBJ2-5, the CDR3 gives the full variable domain: DSGVTQTPKHLITATGQRVTLRCSPRSGDLSVYWYQQSLDQGLQFLIQYYNGEERAKGNILERFSAQQFPDLHSELNLSSLELGDSALYFCASSPGQGGIETQYFGPGTRLLVL.

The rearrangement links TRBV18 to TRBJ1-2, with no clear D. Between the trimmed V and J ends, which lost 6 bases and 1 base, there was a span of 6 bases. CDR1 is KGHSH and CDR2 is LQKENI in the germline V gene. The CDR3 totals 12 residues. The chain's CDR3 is CASSAVNYGYTF. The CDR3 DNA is TGTGCCAGCTCGGCCGTTAACTATGGCTACACCTTC.

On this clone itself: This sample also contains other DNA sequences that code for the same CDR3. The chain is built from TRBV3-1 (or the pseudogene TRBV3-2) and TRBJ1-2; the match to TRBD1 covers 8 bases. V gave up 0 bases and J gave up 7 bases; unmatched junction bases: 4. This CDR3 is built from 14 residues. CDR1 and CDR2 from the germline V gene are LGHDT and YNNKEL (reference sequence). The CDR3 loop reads CASSQEDRGGGYTF. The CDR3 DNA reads TGTGCCAGCAGCCAAGAAGACAGGGGAGGTGGCTACACCTTC.

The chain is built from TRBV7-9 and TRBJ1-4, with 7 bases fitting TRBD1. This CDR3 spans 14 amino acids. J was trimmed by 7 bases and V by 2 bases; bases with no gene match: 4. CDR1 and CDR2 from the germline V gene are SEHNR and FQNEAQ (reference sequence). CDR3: CASSLTTGVEKLFF. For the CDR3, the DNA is TGTGCCAGCAGCTTAACAACAGGGGTTGAAAAACTGTTTTTT.

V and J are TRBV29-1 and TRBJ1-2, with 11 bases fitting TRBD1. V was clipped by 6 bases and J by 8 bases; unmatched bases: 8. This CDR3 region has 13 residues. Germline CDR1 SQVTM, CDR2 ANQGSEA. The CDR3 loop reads CSVLRGQGAGYTF. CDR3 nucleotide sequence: TGCAGCGTCCTCCGCGGACAGGGGGCAGGCTACACCTTC.

In DNA form, the CDR3 reads TGTGCCAGAGGACGGACTAGCGGGGGGACCACAGATACGCAGTATTTT. Translation gives CARGRTSGGTTDTQYF. The chain employs TRBV2 and TRBJ2-3; 14 bases are a match to TRBD2. The ends lost 9 bases at V and 2 bases at J; junction bases unmatched: 7. Germline CDR1 and CDR2: SNHLY and FYNNEI. This CDR3 contains 16 residues.

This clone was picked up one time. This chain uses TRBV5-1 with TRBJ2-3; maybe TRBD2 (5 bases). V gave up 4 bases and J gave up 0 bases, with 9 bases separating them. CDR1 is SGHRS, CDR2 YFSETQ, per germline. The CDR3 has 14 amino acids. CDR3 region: CASSGADSTDTQYF. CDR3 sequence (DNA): TGCGCCAGCAGCGGAGCGGATAGCACAGATACGCAGTATTTT.

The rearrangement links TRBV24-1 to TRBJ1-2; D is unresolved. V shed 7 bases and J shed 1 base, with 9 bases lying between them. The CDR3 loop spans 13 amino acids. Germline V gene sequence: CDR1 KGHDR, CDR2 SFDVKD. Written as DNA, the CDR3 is TGTGCCACCAGGGCGGGTGATAACTATGGCTACACCTTC. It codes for CATRAGDNYGYTF.

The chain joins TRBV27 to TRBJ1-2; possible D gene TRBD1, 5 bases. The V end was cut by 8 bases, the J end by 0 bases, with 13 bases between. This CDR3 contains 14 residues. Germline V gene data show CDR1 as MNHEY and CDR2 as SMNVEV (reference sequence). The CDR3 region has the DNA TGTGCCAGCTGGGGGGGGGAAGCTAACTATGGCTACACCTTC. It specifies CASWGGEANYGYTF.

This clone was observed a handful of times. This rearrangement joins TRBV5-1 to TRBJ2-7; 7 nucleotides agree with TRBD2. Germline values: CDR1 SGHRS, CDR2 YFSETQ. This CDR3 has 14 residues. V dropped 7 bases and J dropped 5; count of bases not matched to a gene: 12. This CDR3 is CASALRAGEDEQYF. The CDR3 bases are TGCGCCAGCGCCCTAAGGGCGGGAGAGGACGAGCAGTACTTC.

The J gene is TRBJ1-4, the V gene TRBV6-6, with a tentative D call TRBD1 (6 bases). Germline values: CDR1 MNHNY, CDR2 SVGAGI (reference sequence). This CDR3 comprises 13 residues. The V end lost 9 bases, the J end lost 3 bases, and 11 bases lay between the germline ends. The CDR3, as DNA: TGTGCCAGTAGGACAGCTGCTAATGAAAAACTGTTTTTT. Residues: CASRTAANEKLFF.

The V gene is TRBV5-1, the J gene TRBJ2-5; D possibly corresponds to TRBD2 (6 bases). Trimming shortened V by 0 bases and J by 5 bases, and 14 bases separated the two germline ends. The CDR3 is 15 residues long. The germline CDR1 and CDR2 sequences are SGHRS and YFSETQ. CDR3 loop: CASSLAGGMVETQYF. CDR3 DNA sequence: TGCGCCAGCAGCTTGGCTGGGGGGATGGTGGAGACCCAGTACTTC.

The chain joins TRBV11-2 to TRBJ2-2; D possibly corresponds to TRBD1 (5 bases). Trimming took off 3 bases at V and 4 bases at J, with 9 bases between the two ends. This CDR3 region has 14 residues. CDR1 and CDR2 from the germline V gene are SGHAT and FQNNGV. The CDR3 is CASSFRGVTGELFF. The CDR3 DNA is TGTGCCAGCAGCTTTAGGGGTGTCACCGGGGAGCTGTTTTTT.

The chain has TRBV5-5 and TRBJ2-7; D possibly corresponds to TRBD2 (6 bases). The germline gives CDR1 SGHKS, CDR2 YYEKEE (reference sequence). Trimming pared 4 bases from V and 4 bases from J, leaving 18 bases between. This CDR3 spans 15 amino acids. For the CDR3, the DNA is TGTGCCAGCAGCATCCCCCCGGGACTCCCGTACGAGCAGTACTTC. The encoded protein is CASSIPPGLPYEQYF.